These 18 T cell receptor beta chains share one sample of origin, sequenced in a study of CD4 T cells in relation to SARS-CoV-2 and coronaviruses. The protocol was immunoSEQ multiplex PCR, while the TCRdb copy is restricted to in-frame clones and leaves out a portion. The sample shows some 35,000 clones, around 82% of them seen only once. Their antigens remain unidentified. Sequenced input: naive CD4+ T cells from PBMCs, cultured in vitro. The sample's subset: naive CD4+ T cells isolated by negative enrichment. The receptors derive from an adult with COVID-19.

The rearrangement uses TRBV20-1 and TRBJ2-7; no reliable D call. The ends were cut back, 3 bases at V and 0 bases at J, with 6 bases in the middle. This CDR3 has 12 amino acids. Germline V gene sequence: CDR1 DFQATT, CDR2 SNEGSKA (reference sequence). CDR3 sequence: CSASGVSYEQYF. CDR3 coding DNA: TGCAGTGCTAGTGGGGTCTCCTACGAGCAGTACTTC.

The chain uses TRBV2 and TRBJ2-7; TRBD1 matches at 10 bases. CDR1 is SNHLY, CDR2 FYNNEI, per germline. The ends lost 5 bases at V and 4 bases at J; junction bases unmatched: 5. The CDR3 has 14 amino acids. CDR3 bases: TGTGCCAGCAGTTCCGGGACAGGGGAATACGAGCAGTACTTC. As protein: CASSSGTGEYEQYF.

CDR3 coding DNA: TGTGCCAGCCGGACCGGGACTACAGATACGCAGTATTTT. This encodes CASRTGTTDTQYF. The V call is TRBV5-4, the J call TRBJ2-3, with D perhaps matching TRBD2 (6 bases). Germline CDR1 is SGHNT and CDR2 is YYREEE (reference sequence). The CDR3 has 13 amino acids. The V end was cut by 7 bases, the J end by 3 bases, with 12 bases between.

This clone occurred a few times. The chain employs TRBV18 and TRBJ1-1, with D possibly TRBD1 on 6 matching bases. The CDR3 length is 15 residues. Germline values: CDR1 KGHSH, CDR2 LQKENI. The V gene lost 3 bases and the J gene lost 5 bases, with 16 bases spanning the gap. The CDR3 DNA sequence: TGTGCCAGCTCACCCCCACAGGGTCTGTTTACTGAAGCTTTCTTT. It codes for CASSPPQGLFTEAFF.

This clone occurred once. The chain combines TRBV19 with TRBJ2-7; D gene ambiguous. The germline V gene has CDR1 LNHDA and CDR2 SQIVND (reference sequence). This CDR3 is built from 14 residues. Trimming shortened V by 4 bases and J by 6 bases, and 16 bases separated the two germline ends. The CDR3 bases are TGTGCCAGTAGTACCCCCGGAACTGTTCGCGAGCAGTACTTC. This codes for CASSTPGTVREQYF.

This clone has only a few counts. This chain uses TRBV4-1 with TRBJ2-7, with 10 bases fitting TRBD2. V shed 0 bases, J shed 3 bases, and the junction held 2 bases outside the gene matches. In germline, CDR1 is MGHRA, CDR2 YSYEKL. The CDR3 totals 15 residues. The CDR3 here is CASSQEVAGGYEQYF. The CDR3 DNA follows: TGCGCCAGCAGCCAAGAGGTAGCGGGAGGCTACGAGCAGTACTTC.

This chain connects TRBV7-9 to TRBJ1-1; D gene unclear. CDR3 length: 14 amino acids. Trimming stripped 5 bases from V and 0 bases from J, with 10 bases between. CDR1 and CDR2 (germline): SEHNR, FQNEAQ (reference sequence). As DNA, the CDR3 is TGTGCCAGCAGCCAAAGCGGACTGAACACTGAAGCTTTCTTT. Translation gives CASSQSGLNTEAFF. The full variable domain, rest sourced from reference TRBV7-9 and TRBJ1-1, is DTGVSQNPRHKITKRGQNVTFRCDPISEHNRLYWYRQTLGQGPEFLTYFQNEAQLEKSRLLSDRFSAERPKGSFSTLEIQRTEQGDSAMYLCASSQSGLNTEAFFGQGTRLTVV.

The count of this clone is one. Relative to the germline gene, one junction end is altered; a read error may explain this. The gene calls are TRBV19 and TRBJ2-2; D is perhaps TRBD2 (6 bases). This CDR3 region has 15 residues. CDR1 LNHDA and CDR2 SQIVND come from the germline V gene (reference sequence). CDR3 protein: CASRIGGLNTGELFF. The CDR3 coding sequence is TGTGCCAGTAGGATAGGAGGGTTGAACACCGGGGAGCTGTTTTTT.

The rearrangement uses TRBV28 and TRBJ2-3; 11 bases are a match to TRBD2. The CDR3 totals 15 residues. Losses at the gene ends were 2 bases for V and 5 bases for J; bases not matched to a gene: 3. Germline V gene data show CDR1 as MDHEN and CDR2 as SYDVKM. The CDR3 sequence: CASSLGSGRVDTQYF. CDR3 DNA: TGTGCCAGCAGTTTAGGTAGCGGGAGGGTAGATACGCAGTATTTT.

The chain couples TRBV30 to TRBJ2-1; 7 positions agree with TRBD2. CDR1 is GTSNPN and CDR2 is SVGIG in the germline V gene (reference sequence). After removal of 3 bases from V and 6 bases from J, the junction contained 8 bases not matched to a gene. The CDR3 spans 14 residues. This CDR3 reads CAWRPGLPINEQFF. As DNA, the CDR3 is TGTGCCTGGAGACCGGGACTACCGATCAATGAGCAGTTCTTC.

V usage is TRBV27 and J usage is TRBJ1-1, with TRBD1 matching over 8 bases. Losses at the gene ends were 5 bases for V and 10 bases for J; bases not matched to a gene: 24. The CDR3 length is 18 residues. Germline assignment: CDR1 MNHEY and CDR2 SMNVEV (reference sequence). CDR3 sequence (DNA): TGTGCCAGCAGTACCCCCCGCCTCCGGGACAGGCTTCGTGGGGGAGCTTTCTTT. This codes for CASSTPRLRDRLRGGAFF.

CDR3 nucleotides: TGTGCCAGCAGTTTAGGTCTAGCGGGAGGGTGGGAGCAGTACTTC. Translating it yields CASSLGLAGGWEQYF. The chain employs TRBV28 and TRBJ2-7; the match to TRBD2 covers 12 bases. Germline V CDR1 and CDR2: MDHEN, SYDVKM. J was trimmed by 7 bases and V by 2 bases; bases with no gene match: 6. This CDR3 is 15 amino acids long.

V is TRBV6-5 and J is TRBJ2-7; 7 nucleotides line up with TRBD2. The ends lost 3 bases at V and 6 bases at J; junction bases unmatched: 5. Germline V lookup: CDR1 MNHEY, CDR2 SVGAGI. The CDR3 runs 13 residues. The CDR3 reads CASSYGGGGEQYF. DNA for the CDR3: TGTGCCAGCAGTTATGGGGGGGGAGGCGAGCAGTACTTC.

The chain couples TRBV2 to TRBJ2-5; 8 bases map to TRBD1. Germline loops: CDR1 SNHLY, CDR2 FYNNEI. The CDR3 covers 14 residues. After removal of 6 bases from V and 2 bases from J, the junction contained 5 bases not matched to a gene. In DNA form, the CDR3 reads TGTGCCAGCAGCGGACAGGGTAGGCAAGAGACCCAGTACTTC. Amino acids: CASSGQGRQETQYF.

The rearrangement links TRBV9 to TRBJ2-3; D unclear. Germline CDR1 is SGDLS and CDR2 is YYNGEE. The CDR3 consists of 12 residues. V was shortened by 0 bases and J by 3 bases, with 2 bases between the two germline ends. Written as DNA, the CDR3 is TGTGCCAGCAGCGTAGTAACAGATACGCAGTATTTT. Residues: CASSVVTDTQYF. Full variable domain (outside the CDR3, taken from reference TRBV9 and TRBJ2-3): DSGVTQTPKHLITATGQRVTLRCSPRSGDLSVYWYQQSLDQGLQFLIQYYNGEERAKGNILERFSAQQFPDLHSELNLSSLELGDSALYFCASSVVTDTQYFGPGTRLTVL.

The rearrangement links TRBV30 to TRBJ1-2; a weak D match, TRBD1 (5 bases). V was shortened by 0 bases and J by 4 bases, with 12 bases between the two germline ends. The CDR3 contains 14 residues. Germline CDR1 and CDR2: GTSNPN and SVGIG (reference sequence). The CDR3, as DNA: TGTGCCTGGAGTGTAGGAGGAGGGACCTATGGCTACACCTTC. This translates into CAWSVGGGTYGYTF.

The rearrangement uses TRBV5-8 and TRBJ1-5, with D maybe TRBD1 (5 bases). Germline V lookup: CDR1 SGHTS, CDR2 YDEGEE. V was clipped by 4 bases and J by 7 bases, with 15 bases between them. The CDR3 runs 14 residues. The CDR3 nucleotides are TGTGCCAGCAGCGGATCCGGGGAGGGGCAGCCCCAGCATTTT. Translating gives CASSGSGEGQPQHF.

Here the CDR3 reads CASSIGVPLWEQYF. The CDR3 coding sequence is TGTGCCAGTAGTATCGGGGTGCCGCTTTGGGAGCAGTATTTT. This chain uses TRBV19 with TRBJ2-3; D possibly corresponds to TRBD2 (5 bases). The germline V gene encodes CDR1 LNHDA and CDR2 SQIVND (reference sequence). CDR3 length equals 14 residues. V lost 3 bases, J lost 11 bases, and 18 bases lay in between.